The rows below give T cell receptor beta chains drawn from one sample of a study of T cell responses to AZD1222 COVID-19 vaccine. Clones were sequenced by immunoSEQ multiplex PCR, and TCRdb holds only the in-frame ones, with some missing. The data show 90,000 to 150,000 clones, with approximately 90% seen just once and around 2.6% held by the top ten. Specimen: peripheral blood, collected 28 days after the second AZD1222 dose. Receptor source: an adult who received the AZD1222 COVID-19 vaccine. Both conserved end residues are trimmed from each CDR3. A D gene is named only where the DNA matches it firmly.

>TRBD1|13|TRBV5-1
ASSLAAGGPYEQY
>TRBD1|16|TRBV28
ASSLGLYRGGKSTEAF
>TRBD1|13|TRBV4-3
ASSHSDRPGSPLH
>.|10|TRBV25-1
ASKGPNSPLH
>.|13|TRBV2
ASSARTLSYNEQF
>.|14|TRBV19
ASSSPRSGSNQPQH
>.|13|TRBV3-1/TRBV3-2
ASSQGRQTYNEQF
>TRBD2|15|TRBV7-2
ASSSGELAGGLETQY
>TRBD1|14|TRBV6-5
ASSYWLTGVDTEAF
>TRBD1|10|TRBV18
ASSTGTDEAF
>TRBD1|14|TRBV27
ASSLRGPSSYNEQF
>.|11|TRBV12-3/TRBV12-4
ASSLADHYEQY
>TRBD1|18|TRBV11-2
ASSLEGTGWISKVNTEAF
>TRBD1|12|TRBV19
ASNTGEAGNTIY
>.|13|TRBV5-5
ASSLAIGVSYEQY
>.|13|TRBV30
AWSPMGGWDTEAF
>.|9|TRBV20-1
SATTVAEAF
>.|13|TRBV4-3
ASSPGGGSVAEAF
>.|11|TRBV3-1/TRBV3-2
ASSYQVRGLAF
>TRBD1|13|TRBV19
ASSINDRGGQPQH
>TRBD1|16|TRBV24-1
ATSDLSTGTGEPDTQY
>TRBD2|16|TRBV9
ASSVDPYLAGRTDTQY
>.|13|TRBV9
ASSVAGVLGYGYT
>TRBD1|13|TRBV3-1/TRBV3-2
ASSPDREYTDTQY
>.|13|TRBV11-3
ASSKEPDRSGELF
>.|11|TRBV19
ASSTQYSYEQY
>TRBD1|12|TRBV4-1
ASSRDRGDEKLF
>.|12|TRBV11-3
ASSPRGGDQPQH
>.|12|TRBV7-9
ASSRQEAKNIQY
>TRBD1|12|TRBV2
ASSPGTGTRPQH